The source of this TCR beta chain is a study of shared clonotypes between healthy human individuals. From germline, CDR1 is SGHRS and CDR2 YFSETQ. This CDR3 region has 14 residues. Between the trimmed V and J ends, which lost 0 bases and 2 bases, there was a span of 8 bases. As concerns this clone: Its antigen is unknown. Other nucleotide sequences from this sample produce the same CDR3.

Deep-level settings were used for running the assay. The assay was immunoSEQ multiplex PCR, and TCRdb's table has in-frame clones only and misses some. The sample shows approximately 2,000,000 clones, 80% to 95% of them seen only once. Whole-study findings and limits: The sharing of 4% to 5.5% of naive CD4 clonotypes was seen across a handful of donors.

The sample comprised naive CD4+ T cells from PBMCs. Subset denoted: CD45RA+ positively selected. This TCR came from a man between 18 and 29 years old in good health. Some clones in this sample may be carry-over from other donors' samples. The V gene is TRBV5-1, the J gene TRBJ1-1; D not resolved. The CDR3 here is CASSLDRQNTEAFF. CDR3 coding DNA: TGCGCCAGCAGCTTGGACAGACAAAACACTGAAGCTTTCTTT.